Listed here is a single T cell receptor beta chain. The antigen remains undetermined. In the ViraFEST assay, antigen-specific CD4+ clonotypes were identified by expansion after peptide-pool stimulation. Culturing for nine to ten days preceded CD4+ T cell isolation. None of the vaccinated had previously contracted SARS-CoV-2, and their nucleocapsid antibodies tested negative. Profiling relied on immunoSEQ multiplex PCR, and the TCRdb table lists in-frame clones only, not all of them. The table has approximately 30,000 clones, around 70% seen once. This specimen comes from a study of vaccination effects on CD4 cells after COVID-19. Broader study findings: Small numbers of convalescent patients limited the study. It also lacked early post-infection timepoints. Whether induced by infection or by vaccine, clones showed marked clonal contraction late after vaccination.

The CDR3 covers 16 residues. CDR1 SGHNT and CDR2 YENEEA come from the germline V gene. The J segment lost 5 bases and the V segment lost 1 base, leaving 8 bases of the junction unmatched. This rearrangement joins TRBV11-3 to TRBJ2-3, with 8 bases that match TRBD2. The TCR comes from a human donor who received a COVID-19 vaccine. The sample in question was CD4+ T cells from PBMCs cultured with SARS-CoV-2 spike peptides, obtained before COVID-19 vaccination. Written as DNA, the CDR3 is TGTGCCAGCAGCTTAGTTTTATCGGCGGGAGGAGATACGCAGTATTTT. It encodes CASSLVLSAGGDTQYF. Variable domain in full (rest from reference TRBV11-3 and TRBJ2-3): EAGVVQSPRYKIIEKKQPVAFWCNPISGHNTLYWYLQNLGQGPELLIRYENEEAVDDSQLPKDRFSAERLKGVDSTLKIQPAELGDSAVYLCASSLVLSAGGDTQYFGPGTRLTVL.